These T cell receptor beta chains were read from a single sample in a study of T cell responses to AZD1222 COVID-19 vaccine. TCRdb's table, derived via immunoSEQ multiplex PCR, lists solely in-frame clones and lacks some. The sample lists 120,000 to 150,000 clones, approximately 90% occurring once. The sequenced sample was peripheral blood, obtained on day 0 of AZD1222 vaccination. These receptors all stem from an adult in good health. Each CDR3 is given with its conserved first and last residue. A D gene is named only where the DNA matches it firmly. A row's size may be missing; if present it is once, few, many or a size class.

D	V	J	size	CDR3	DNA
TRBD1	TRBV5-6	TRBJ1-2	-	CASSPAGTGDGYTF	TGTGCCAGCAGCCCCGCCGGGACAGGGGATGGCTACACCTTC
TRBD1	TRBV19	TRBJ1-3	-	CASSKQGAGNTIYF	TGTGCCAGTAGCAAACAGGGGGCTGGAAACACCATATATTTT
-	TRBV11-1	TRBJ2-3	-	CASSLAGLLTDTQYF	TGTGCCAGCAGCTTAGCGGGACTTTTGACAGATACGCAGTATTTT
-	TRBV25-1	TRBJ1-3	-	CASSLAGGGNTIYF	TGTGCCAGCAGTTTAGCGGGAGGGGGAAACACCATATATTTT
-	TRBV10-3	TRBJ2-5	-	CAISALGIGETQYF	TGTGCCATCAGTGCTTTGGGCATTGGAGAGACCCAGTACTTC
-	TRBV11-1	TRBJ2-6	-	CASSLGSSGANVLTF	TGTGCCAGCAGCTTAGGGAGCTCTGGGGCCAACGTCCTGACTTTC
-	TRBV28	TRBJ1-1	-	CASRYLQATEAFF	TGTGCCAGCAGGTACTTGCAGGCTACTGAAGCTTTCTTT
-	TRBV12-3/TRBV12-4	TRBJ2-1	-	CASSRLEEQFF	TGTGCCAGCAGTCGACTGGAAGAGCAGTTCTTC
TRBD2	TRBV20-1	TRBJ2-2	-	CSASSRAGGPTGELFF	TGCAGTGCTAGTTCACGAGCGGGGGGTCCCACCGGGGAGCTGTTTTTT
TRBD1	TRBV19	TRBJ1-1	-	CASNRQGSEAFF	TGTGCCAGTAATCGACAGGGTTCTGAAGCTTTCTTT
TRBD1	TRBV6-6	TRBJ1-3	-	CASSRSTGSGNTIYF	TGTGCCAGCAGTCGATCGACAGGGTCAGGAAACACCATATATTTT
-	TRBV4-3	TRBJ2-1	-	CASSPVRTIYNEQFF	TGCGCCAGCAGCCCGGTCAGGACGATCTACAATGAGCAGTTCTTC
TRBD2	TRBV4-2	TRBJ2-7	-	CASSQDRASGPSYEQYF	TGTGCCAGCAGCCAAGATCGGGCTAGCGGGCCCTCCTACGAGCAGTACTTC
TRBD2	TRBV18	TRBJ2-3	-	CASSPTPTSGPSTDTQYF	TGTGCCAGCTCACCTACCCCCACTAGCGGACCTAGCACAGATACGCAGTATTTT
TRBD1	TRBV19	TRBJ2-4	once	CASSLRQGAWDIQYF	TGTGCCAGTAGTCTTCGACAGGGGGCCTGGGACATTCAGTACTTC
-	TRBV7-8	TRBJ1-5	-	CASSPRGGWDQPQHF	TGTGCCAGCAGCCCGAGGGGAGGGTGGGATCAGCCCCAGCATTTT
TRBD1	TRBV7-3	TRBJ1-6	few	CASSSTGTGNSPLHF	TGTGCCAGCAGCTCGACCGGGACAGGGAATTCACCCCTCCACTTT
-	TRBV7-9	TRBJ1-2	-	CASRPTGPAYGYTF	TGTGCCAGCAGGCCAACAGGGCCGGCCTATGGCTACACCTTC
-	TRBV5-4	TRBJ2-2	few	CASSVSAATGELFF	TGTGCCAGCAGCGTTAGCGCCGCTACCGGGGAGCTGTTTTTT
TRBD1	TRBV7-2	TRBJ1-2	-	CASKPTTGELYGYTF	TGTGCCAGCAAACCTACAACAGGGGAATTATATGGCTACACCTTC
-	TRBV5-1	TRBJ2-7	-	CASSLLISQSNSYEQYF	TGCGCCAGCAGCCTCTTAATCAGCCAGTCGAACTCCTACGAGCAGTACTTC
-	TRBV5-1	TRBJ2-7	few	CASSLDPSSYEQYF	TGCGCCAGCAGCTTGGATCCCAGTTCCTACGAGCAGTACTTC
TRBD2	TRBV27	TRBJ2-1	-	CASSLAALAGRYREFF	TGTGCCAGCAGTTTGGCCGCCCTAGCGGGACGCTACCGGGAGTTCTTC
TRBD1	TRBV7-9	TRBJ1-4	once	CASSLGPLRGGTNEKLFF	TGTGCCAGCAGCTTAGGTCCCCTCAGGGGGGGAACTAATGAAAAACTGTTTTTT
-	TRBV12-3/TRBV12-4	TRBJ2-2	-	CATQGGPQELFF	TGTGCCACCCAGGGGGGTCCTCAGGAGCTGTTTTTT
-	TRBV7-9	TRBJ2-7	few	CASSFGSETYEQYF	TGTGCCAGCAGCTTCGGCAGCGAGACCTACGAGCAGTACTTC
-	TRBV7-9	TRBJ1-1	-	CASSSGPRLGGTEAFF	TGTGCCAGCAGCTCCGGCCCCCGTCTTGGGGGCACTGAAGCTTTCTTT
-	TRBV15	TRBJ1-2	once	CATSRDSYGYTF	TGTGCCACCAGCAGAGACAGTTACGGCTACACCTTC
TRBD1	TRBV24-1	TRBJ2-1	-	CATSDPGQGADNEQFF	TGTGCCACCAGTGATCCTGGACAGGGGGCGGACAATGAGCAGTTCTTC